These 27 T cell receptor beta chains share one sample of origin, sequenced in a study of T cell repertoires in aging, cancer and after chemotherapy. Multiplex touch-down PCR with TRB-A/B primers amplified rearranged V-D-J TRB sequences. Using its own MiXCR run on the multiplex PCR reads, TCRdb lists one record per CDR3 protein. The sample consists of around 13,000 distinct CDR3 sequences, around 30% of them appearing once. Peripheral blood genomic DNA, not sorted cells or RNA, was the template. Sequencing input: blood. The receptor source for this set is a human donor with a blood cancer.

Remarks on this clonotype: Since a much larger clone is just one base distant, this may be a read error. The chain carries TRBV15 and TRBJ2-7; TRBD1 matches at 9 bases. Germline-derived CDR1 and CDR2 are LNHNV and YYDKDF (reference sequence). V trimming: 8 bases; J trimming: 3 bases; junction bases outside the gene matches: 5. This CDR3 comprises 13 residues. The CDR3 loop reads CATGPGQGYEQYF. In DNA form, the CDR3 reads TGTGCCACCGGACCGGGACAGGGCTACGAGCAGTACTTC.

This clonotype was seen a few times. The chain has TRBV27 and TRBJ1-1; D perhaps matches TRBD1 (6 bases). CDR1 is MNHEY, CDR2 SMNVEV, per germline (reference sequence). The CDR3 runs 17 residues. V lost 5 bases, J lost 0 bases, and 19 bases lay in between. The CDR3 loop is CASSPNPTGIMNTEAFF. In nucleotides, the CDR3 is TGTGCCAGCAGTCCTAACCCAACAGGGATCATGAACACTGAAGCTTTCTTT.

This CDR3 is CASSLRDAGELFF. The CDR3 region has the DNA TGTGCCAGCAGCTTACGGGATGCCGGGGAGCTGTTTTTT. The V and J genes are TRBV5-6 and TRBJ2-2; a possible D gene is TRBD2 (5 bases). The CDR3 runs to 13 residues. Germline V gene data show CDR1 as SGHDT and CDR2 as YYEEEE. With 2 bases removed from V and 6 bases from J, the gap between germline ends came to 8 bases.

This clonotype came up a few times. The chain carries TRBV6-4 and TRBJ2-1, with D unclear. The ends were cut back, 5 bases at V and 6 bases at J, with 17 bases in the middle. CDR3 length: 15 residues. The V gene's germline CDR1 is MRHNA and CDR2 SNTAGT. Here the CDR3 reads CASSSRAETPNEQFF. The CDR3 bases are TGTGCCAGCAGTAGCCGGGCAGAGACCCCCAATGAGCAGTTCTTC.

The CDR3 coding sequence is TGCGCCAGCGGAACTTCGGGACTCGAAAAGGGCGGCTACACCTTC. It codes for CASGTSGLEKGGYTF. The chain couples TRBV10-1 to TRBJ1-2; D may be TRBD1 (5 bases). Trimming removed 8 bases at V and 8 bases at J, with 24 bases between. CDR1 WNHNN and CDR2 SYGVQD come from the germline V gene (reference sequence). There are 15 residues in the CDR3.

The chain recombines TRBV7-2 with TRBJ2-2; 15 bases are a match to TRBD2. The CDR3 extends over 18 amino acids. Germline values: CDR1 SGHTA, CDR2 FQGNSA. With 7 bases clipped from V and 0 bases from J, the junction kept 6 bases outside the gene matches. The DNA of the CDR3 is TGTGCCAGCACACGTCGGACTAGCGGGGGGGCGAACACCGGGGAGCTGTTTTTT. Translated, it gives CASTRRTSGGANTGELFF.

The table lists this clonotype with a few counts. This chain connects TRBV19 to TRBJ1-2; D perhaps matches TRBD1 (6 bases). This CDR3 is built from 15 residues. V dropped 7 bases and J dropped 8 bases, with 23 bases sitting between them. The germline V gene has CDR1 LNHDA and CDR2 SQIVND (reference sequence). In nucleotides, the CDR3 is TGTGCCAGTATTCCCCCAGGCGCGGGGGCGCGCGGCTACACCTTC. It encodes CASIPPGAGARGYTF.

This clonotype was detected once. This sequence joins TRBV20-1 and TRBJ1-2; tentatively, D is TRBD1 (6 bases). Trimming cost V 6 bases and J 0 bases, with 20 bases left between them. This CDR3 contains 16 residues. The V gene's germline CDR1 is DFQATT and CDR2 SNEGSKA (reference sequence). The CDR3 region is CSAPPGGALANYGYTF. The CDR3 DNA is TGCAGTGCACCCCCTGGGGGGGCCCTAGCTAACTATGGCTACACCTTC.

By sample share, this clonotype is medium-sized. This sequence joins TRBV19 and TRBJ2-3; no clear D gene. The CDR3 loop spans 14 amino acids. Trimming removed 7 bases at V and 1 base at J, with 12 bases between. Germline V gene sequence: CDR1 LNHDA, CDR2 SQIVND (reference sequence). The CDR3, as DNA: TGTGCCAGTACCGAGGTGTCAGGCACAGATACGCAGTATTTT. Amino acids: CASTEVSGTDTQYF.

By proportion, this clonotype is medium-sized (0.01 to 0.1%). CDR3 sequence (DNA): TGTGCCAGCAGGCGACAGGGCGCGAATTCACCCCTCCACTTT. Amino acid sequence: CASRRQGANSPLHF. The rearrangement uses TRBV6-5 and TRBJ1-6; 7 bases line up with TRBD1. The V gene's germline CDR1 is MNHEY and CDR2 SVGAGI. This CDR3 has 14 residues. V shed 6 bases, J shed 7 bases, and the junction held 6 bases outside the gene matches.

This clonotype is labeled medium-sized. The V call is TRBV30, the J call TRBJ1-6; TRBD1 aligns across 7 bases. The CDR3 length is 13 residues. Germline assignment: CDR1 GTSNPN and CDR2 SVGIG (reference sequence). V shed 2 bases, J shed 10 bases, and the junction held 5 bases outside the gene matches. The CDR3 coding sequence is TGTGCCTGGAGTAGGGGGCGTGAATCACCCCTCCACTTT. Translated, it gives CAWSRGRESPLHF.

Only a few counts were recorded for this clonotype. This rearrangement joins TRBV18 to TRBJ1-1; D is perhaps TRBD1 (5 bases). The CDR3 runs 14 residues. Germline V gene sequence: CDR1 KGHSH, CDR2 LQKENI. V lost 4 bases, J lost 3 bases, and 12 bases lay in between. This chain's CDR3 is CASSLQGPDTEAFF. Here the CDR3 DNA reads TGTGCCAGCTCACTCCAGGGTCCGGACACTGAAGCTTTCTTT. Variable domain in full (rest from reference TRBV18 and TRBJ1-1): NAGVMQNPRHLVRRRGQEARLRCSPMKGHSHVYWYRQLPEEGLKFMVYLQKENIIDESGMPKERFSAEFPKEGPSILRIQQVVRGDSAAYFCASSLQGPDTEAFFGQGTRLTVV.

The CDR3 region has the DNA TGCAGTGCTAGAGGGGGCTCGACCGGGGAGCTGTTTTTT. Translating gives CSARGGSTGELFF. The chain joins TRBV20-1 to TRBJ2-2, with a weak D call TRBD1 (5 bases). The CDR3 consists of 13 residues. Germline V gives CDR1 DFQATT, CDR2 SNEGSKA (reference sequence). The V gene lost 1 base and the J gene lost 5 bases, with 8 bases spanning the gap.

This clonotype is labeled as medium-sized. The chain carries TRBV6-5 and TRBJ1-2; 7 bases are a match to TRBD1. Germline CDR1 is MNHEY and CDR2 is SVGAGI. The CDR3 is 14 amino acids. After removal of 6 bases from V and 4 bases from J, the junction contained 8 bases not matched to a gene. CDR3 coding DNA: TGTGCCAGCAGCCGACAGGGAAAGGGCTATGGCTACACCTTC. It encodes CASSRQGKGYGYTF.

In this sample, this clonotype is medium-sized. V and J are TRBV19 and TRBJ1-2; D ambiguous. From germline, CDR1 is LNHDA and CDR2 SQIVND (reference sequence). The length of the CDR3 is 14 residues. V lost 3 bases and J lost 0, with 8 bases in between. As DNA, the CDR3 is TGTGCCAGTAGTATGGACCGACCTAACTATGGCTACACCTTC. It translates to CASSMDRPNYGYTF.

CDR3 in amino acids: CASSASINQPQHF. CDR3 in DNA: TGTGCCAGCTCAGCTTCGATAAATCAGCCCCAGCATTTT. V gene TRBV18 combines with J gene TRBJ1-5; D uncertain. The length of the CDR3 is 13 residues. The germline CDR1 and CDR2 sequences are KGHSH and LQKENI. With 5 bases removed from V and 4 bases from J, the gap between germline ends came to 9 bases.

V usage is TRBV6-2 or TRBV6-3 and J usage is TRBJ1-4; D ambiguous. This CDR3 is 15 amino acids long. In germline, CDR1 is MNHEY, CDR2 SVGEGT. With 2 bases removed from V and 0 bases from J, the gap between germline ends came to 7 bases. The CDR3 region is CASSYAEATNEKLFF. The CDR3 nucleotides read TGTGCCAGCAGTTACGCCGAGGCAACTAATGAAAAACTGTTTTTT.

This clonotype was counted ten times or more. The chain recombines TRBV6-5 with TRBJ1-1, with D possibly TRBD1 on 5 matching bases. There are 13 residues in the CDR3. Trimming pared 2 bases from V and 4 bases from J, leaving 8 bases between. Germline CDR1 is MNHEY and CDR2 is SVGAGI. In DNA form, the CDR3 reads TGTGCCAGCAGTTACACAGGTCCCACTGAAGCTTTCTTT. This translates into CASSYTGPTEAFF.

This clonotype was counted between two and nine times. V and J are TRBV11-1 and TRBJ2-5; D gene ambiguous. This CDR3 region has 15 residues. V dropped 5 bases and J dropped 4 bases, with 17 bases sitting between them. Germline V lookup: CDR1 SGHAT, CDR2 FQDESV (reference sequence). CDR3 residues: CASSADRPRGETQYF. CDR3 bases: TGTGCCAGCAGCGCAGATAGACCACGAGGAGAGACCCAGTACTTC.

There are a few counts of this clonotype. For the CDR3, the DNA is TGTGCCAGCAGCCAACGCGCGGGGGGAAACACAGATACGCAGTATTTT. It codes for CASSQRAGGNTDTQYF. The chain recombines TRBV4-2 with TRBJ2-3; 8 positions agree with TRBD2. J was trimmed by 2 bases and V by 2 bases; bases with no gene match: 6. From germline, CDR1 is LGHNA and CDR2 YNFKEQ. CDR3 length equals 16 residues.

This clonotype was detected only a few times. This chain uses TRBV14 with TRBJ2-1; tentative D call: TRBD2 (6 bases). Between the trimmed V and J ends, which lost 1 base and 8 bases, there was a span of 15 bases. Germline loops: CDR1 SGHDN, CDR2 FVKESK. The CDR3 is 15 amino acids. CDR3 nucleotide sequence: TGTGCCAGCAGCCAAGCGCAAGCGGGTGTGGATGAGCAGTTCTTC. This codes for CASSQAQAGVDEQFF. Drawing the rest from reference TRBV14 and TRBJ2-1, the complete variable domain is EAGVTQFPSHSVIEKGQTVTLRCDPISGHDNLYWYRRVMGKEIKFLLHFVKESKQDESGMPNNRFLAERTGGTYSTLKVQPAELEDSGVYFCASSQAQAGVDEQFFGPGTRLTVL.

This clonotype is medium-sized (0.01 to 0.1%) within its sample. This sequence joins TRBV6-1 and TRBJ2-7; D is undetermined. With 8 bases removed from V and 4 bases from J, the gap between germline ends came to 21 bases. Per germline, CDR1 MNHNS and CDR2 SASEGT. The CDR3 contains 15 residues. CDR3 sequence (DNA): TGTGCCAGCTTGGGCCTAGGATATGACGGATACGAGCAGTACGTC. Encoded protein: CASLGLGYDGYEQYV.

The chain recombines TRBV6-1 with TRBJ2-3, with 8 bases aligning to TRBD2. The ends lost 7 bases at V and 2 bases at J; junction bases unmatched: 5. This CDR3 is built from 14 residues. The germline CDR1 and CDR2 sequences are MNHNS and SASEGT. The CDR3 DNA follows: TGTGCCAGCATCGCGGGGGGACTCACAGATACGCAGTATTTT. Translated: CASIAGGLTDTQYF.

In its sample, this clonotype was seen a few times. The V call is TRBV6-2 or TRBV6-3, the J call TRBJ2-2; TRBD2 matches at 7 bases. Unmatched junction bases numbered 6, after V lost 1 base and J lost 1 base. The CDR3 totals 17 residues. Germline loops: CDR1 MNHEY, CDR2 SVGEGT. The CDR3 loop reads CASSYWEGPVNTGELFF. The CDR3 DNA is TGTGCCAGCAGTTACTGGGAGGGCCCCGTGAACACCGGGGAGCTGTTTTTT.

In its sample, this clonotype ranks as medium-sized (0.01 to 0.1%). The V call is TRBV19, the J call TRBJ2-1, with 8 bases matching TRBD2. CDR1 LNHDA and CDR2 SQIVND come from the germline V gene (reference sequence). The CDR3 consists of 16 residues. J lost 2 bases, V lost 4 bases, and 7 bases had no gene match. The CDR3 DNA reads TGTGCCAGTAGTACCCTGAGCGGGGGAACCTACAATGAGCAGTTCTTC. Protein product: CASSTLSGGTYNEQFF.

By share, this clonotype counts as medium-sized. V and J are TRBV19 and TRBJ2-1; 11 nucleotides match TRBD2. V lost 5 bases to trimming and J lost 5 bases; unmatched junction nucleotides: 5. In germline, CDR1 is LNHDA, CDR2 SQIVND (reference sequence). This CDR3 region has 15 residues. The CDR3 sequence: CASSGLAGGHNEQFF. CDR3 bases: TGTGCCAGTAGTGGTCTAGCGGGAGGCCACAATGAGCAGTTCTTC.

This clonotype was counted between two and nine times. The V and J genes are TRBV27 and TRBJ2-1; no firm D call. Trimming pared 3 bases from V and 10 bases from J, leaving 13 bases between. The germline gives CDR1 MNHEY, CDR2 SMNVEV (reference sequence). This CDR3 spans 13 amino acids. CDR3 protein: CASSFGSRSEQFF. CDR3 DNA sequence: TGTGCCAGCAGTTTTGGTAGTAGATCCGAGCAGTTCTTC.